A selection of T cell receptor beta chains follows, all from one sample in a study of beta chain features in type 1 diabetes. Sequenced by immunoSEQ multiplex PCR; TCRdb stores in-frame clones only, minus some. The repertoire has roughly 180,000 clones, 6.5% to 8.5% of them found once; the top ten carry 0.5%. Sequenced sample: central memory CD4+ T cells from blood. The receptors originated from a man younger than 35 with type 1 diabetes. Each CDR3 is given with its conserved first and last residue. Fields, in order: J gene, D gene, clone size, V gene, CDR3 DNA, CDR3 protein. The D gene is left open where the match is weak. A clone size is listed for some rows: how often the clone was seen (once, few, many), or a class if it is expanded.

J: TRBJ1-5
D: TRBD1
size: -
V: TRBV28
DNA: TGTGCCAGCAGCCCAGGGGGCGCGAGGCAGCCCCAGCATTTT
CDR3: CASSPGGARQPQHF

J: TRBJ2-7
D: TRBD1
size: -
V: TRBV19
DNA: TGTGCCAGTTCCCAGGGGGACACCCCGGACTACGAGCAGTACTTC
CDR3: CASSQGDTPDYEQYF

J: TRBJ2-5
D: TRBD2
size: -
V: TRBV27
DNA: TGTGCCAGCAGCTCGACTAGCGGGGGGCCCCGGACCCAGTACTTC
CDR3: CASSSTSGGPRTQYF

J: TRBJ2-6
D: TRBD1
size: few
V: TRBV9
DNA: TGTGCCAGCAGCGGAGGACAGGGATATTCAGGGGCCAACGTCCTGACTTTC
CDR3: CASSGGQGYSGANVLTF

J: TRBJ2-5
D: -
size: many
V: TRBV18
DNA: TGTGCCAGCTCCCAACGGAGACCCGAAGAGACCCAGTACTTC
CDR3: CASSQRRPEETQYF

J: TRBJ2-3
D: TRBD1
size: -
V: TRBV28
DNA: TGTGCCAGCAGACTCCCCACAGGGGACACAGATACGCAGTATTTT
CDR3: CASRLPTGDTDTQYF

J: TRBJ1-2
D: -
size: few
V: TRBV5-1
DNA: TGCGCCAGCAGCTTGGTTCCAGGGCTTAACTATGGCTACACCTTC
CDR3: CASSLVPGLNYGYTF

J: TRBJ1-3
D: TRBD1
size: few
V: TRBV5-4
DNA: TGTGCCAGCAGCCCCGGGACAGGCCCAGCCAACACCATATATTTT
CDR3: CASSPGTGPANTIYF

J: TRBJ2-5
D: -
size: few
V: TRBV2
DNA: TGTGCCAGCAAGCCCGAAGAGACCCAGTACTTC
CDR3: CASKPEETQYF

J: TRBJ2-1
D: -
size: -
V: TRBV4-2
DNA: TGTGCCAGCAGCCAAGAGACGGAGGGTGAGCAGTTCTTC
CDR3: CASSQETEGEQFF

J: TRBJ1-1
D: -
size: many
V: TRBV6-6
DNA: TGTGCCAGCAGTTACGCGGGTCGCGGCACTGAAGCTTTCTTT
CDR3: CASSYAGRGTEAFF

J: TRBJ2-1
D: TRBD2
size: once
V: TRBV5-1
DNA: TGCGCCAGCAGGCCCCTAGCGGCCATAAATGAGCAGTTCTTC
CDR3: CASRPLAAINEQFF

J: TRBJ2-6
D: -
size: few
V: TRBV2
DNA: TGTGCCAGCAGTGGAGGGTCTGGGGCCAACGTCCTGACTTTC
CDR3: CASSGGSGANVLTF

J: TRBJ2-5
D: -
size: few
V: TRBV5-1
DNA: TGCGCCAGCAGCTTCGGGGACAATCAAGAGACCCAGTACTTC
CDR3: CASSFGDNQETQYF

J: TRBJ1-2
D: -
size: -
V: TRBV7-9
DNA: TGTGCCAGCAGCTTAGTAACGGGGAGTGGCTACACCTTC
CDR3: CASSLVTGSGYTF

J: TRBJ1-1
D: -
size: few
V: TRBV30
DNA: TGTGCCTGTAGACAGGCCAACACTGAAGCTTTCTTT
CDR3: CACRQANTEAFF

J: TRBJ2-7
D: TRBD1
size: -
V: TRBV2
DNA: TGTGCCAGCAGTGAGGACAGGGTCTCCGAGCAGTACTTC
CDR3: CASSEDRVSEQYF

J: TRBJ2-5
D: TRBD2
size: few
V: TRBV28
DNA: TGTGCCAGCAGTTTAGGGACTAGTTTAGCGGAGACCCAGTACTTC
CDR3: CASSLGTSLAETQYF

J: TRBJ2-3
D: -
size: -
V: TRBV29-1
DNA: TGCAGCGTTTACAGCGGTCTAAGCACAGATACGCAGTATTTT
CDR3: CSVYSGLSTDTQYF

J: TRBJ2-1
D: TRBD2
size: -
V: TRBV7-2
DNA: TGTGCCAGCAGCGTCGGGACTAGCGGGCCCAATGAGCAGTTCTTC
CDR3: CASSVGTSGPNEQFF

J: TRBJ2-3
D: -
size: few
V: TRBV11-2
DNA: TGTGCCAGCAGCCCTTTTACAGATACGCAGTATTTT
CDR3: CASSPFTDTQYF

J: TRBJ2-3
D: TRBD2
size: -
V: TRBV9
DNA: TGTGCCAGCGCCCGTCTAGCGGGAGCCACAGATACGCAGTATTTT
CDR3: CASARLAGATDTQYF

J: TRBJ2-3
D: -
size: few
V: TRBV15
DNA: TGTGCCACCAGCAGGGACTTTCTAGATACGCAGTATTTT
CDR3: CATSRDFLDTQYF

J: TRBJ2-5
D: TRBD2
size: -
V: TRBV7-2
DNA: TGTGCCAGCAGCTTGGGGGGGCAAGAGACCCAGTACTTC
CDR3: CASSLGGQETQYF

J: TRBJ1-2
D: -
size: few
V: TRBV28
DNA: TGTGCCAGCAGACCTCCGACAGGCCCCTATGGCTACACCTTC
CDR3: CASRPPTGPYGYTF

J: TRBJ2-5
D: -
size: few
V: TRBV28
DNA: TGTGCCAGCAGTTTATCCTCGGGGATCCAAGAGACCCAGTACTTC
CDR3: CASSLSSGIQETQYF

J: TRBJ2-7
D: -
size: -
V: TRBV19
DNA: TGTGCCAGTAGTACCACACTACAGGTGATCGGCTCCTACGAGCAGTACTTC
CDR3: CASSTTLQVIGSYEQYF

J: TRBJ2-5
D: TRBD1
size: -
V: TRBV27
DNA: TGTGCCAGCAGCCGGAAGGGACAGGGGTGGGAGACCCAGTACTTC
CDR3: CASSRKGQGWETQYF

J: TRBJ2-5
D: -
size: -
V: TRBV4-3
DNA: TGCGCCAGCAGCCCGACTCCCGAAACGGAGACCCAGTACTTC
CDR3: CASSPTPETETQYF

J: TRBJ2-1
D: TRBD2
size: -
V: TRBV2
DNA: TGTGCCAGCACGAGGACTAGCGGTTCCAATGAGCAGTTCTTC
CDR3: CASTRTSGSNEQFF

J: TRBJ2-2
D: -
size: -
V: TRBV28
DNA: TGTGCCACCCTACGGGAAACCGGGGAGCTGTTTTTT
CDR3: CATLRETGELFF

J: TRBJ1-1
D: -
size: -
V: TRBV29-1
DNA: TGCAGCGCACGGACAGCGAACACTGAAGCTTTCTTT
CDR3: CSARTANTEAFF

J: TRBJ2-7
D: TRBD1
size: -
V: TRBV9
DNA: TGTGCCAGCAGCGTAGGGGAGGGACAGGGGAGAGAGTACTTC
CDR3: CASSVGEGQGREYF

J: TRBJ1-1
D: -
size: -
V: TRBV5-4
DNA: TGTGCCAGCAGCTTGGCCTCGGGAGGAGGGAACACTGAAGCTTTCTTT
CDR3: CASSLASGGGNTEAFF

J: TRBJ2-6
D: -
size: few
V: TRBV27
DNA: TGTGCCAGCAGCCCGCGTCGGGCCAACGTCCTGACTTTC
CDR3: CASSPRRANVLTF

J: TRBJ2-5
D: TRBD1
size: -
V: TRBV30
DNA: TGTGCCTGGAAGCTGGCAGGGGGAAAGACCCAGTACTTC
CDR3: CAWKLAGGKTQYF

J: TRBJ1-2
D: -
size: -
V: TRBV4-1
DNA: TGCGCCAGCAGCCTCCGCGATAACTATGGCTACACCTTC
CDR3: CASSLRDNYGYTF

J: TRBJ2-6
D: -
size: few
V: TRBV4-3
DNA: TGCGCCAGCAGCCAAACAGGGACTGGGGCCAACGTCCTGACTTTC
CDR3: CASSQTGTGANVLTF